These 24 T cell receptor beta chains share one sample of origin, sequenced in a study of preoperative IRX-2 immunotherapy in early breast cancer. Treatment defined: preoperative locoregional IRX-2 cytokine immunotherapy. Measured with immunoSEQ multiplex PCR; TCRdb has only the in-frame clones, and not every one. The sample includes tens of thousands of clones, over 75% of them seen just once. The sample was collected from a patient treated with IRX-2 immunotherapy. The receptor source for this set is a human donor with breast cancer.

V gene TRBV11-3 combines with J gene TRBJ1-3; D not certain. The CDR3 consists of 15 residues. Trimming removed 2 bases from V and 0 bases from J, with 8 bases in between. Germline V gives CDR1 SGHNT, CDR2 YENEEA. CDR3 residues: CASSLRRYSGNTIYF. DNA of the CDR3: TGTGCCAGCAGCTTACGTAGATACTCTGGAAACACCATATATTTT.

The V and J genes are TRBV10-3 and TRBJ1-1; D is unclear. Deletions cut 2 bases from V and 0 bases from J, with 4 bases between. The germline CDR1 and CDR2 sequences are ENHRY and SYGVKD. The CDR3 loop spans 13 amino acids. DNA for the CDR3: TGTGCCATCAGTGAGGGTGTGAACACTGAAGCTTTCTTT. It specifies CAISEGVNTEAFF.

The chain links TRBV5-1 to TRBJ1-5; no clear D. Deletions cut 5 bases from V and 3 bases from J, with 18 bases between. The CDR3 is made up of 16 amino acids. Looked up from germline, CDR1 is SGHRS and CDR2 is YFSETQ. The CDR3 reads CASRPDIGQDNQPQHF. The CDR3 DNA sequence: TGCGCCAGCAGACCTGACATCGGGCAGGACAATCAGCCCCAGCATTTT.

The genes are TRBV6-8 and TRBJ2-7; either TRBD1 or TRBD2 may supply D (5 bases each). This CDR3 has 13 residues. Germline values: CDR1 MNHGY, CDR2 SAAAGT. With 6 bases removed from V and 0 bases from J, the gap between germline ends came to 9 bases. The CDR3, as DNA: TGTGCCAGCAGGGGGGTGCTCTCCTACGAGCAGTACTTC. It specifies CASRGVLSYEQYF.

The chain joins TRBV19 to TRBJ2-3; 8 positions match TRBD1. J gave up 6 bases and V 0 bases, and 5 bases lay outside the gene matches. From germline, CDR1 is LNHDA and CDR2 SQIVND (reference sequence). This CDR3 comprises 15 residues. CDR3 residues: CASSIEGRGQDTQYF. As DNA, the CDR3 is TGTGCCAGTAGTATAGAGGGCAGGGGGCAGGATACGCAGTATTTT.

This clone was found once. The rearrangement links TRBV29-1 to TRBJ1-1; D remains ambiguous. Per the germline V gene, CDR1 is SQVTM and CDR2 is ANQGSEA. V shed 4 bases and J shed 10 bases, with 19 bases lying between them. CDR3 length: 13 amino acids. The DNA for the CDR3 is TGCAGCGTTGTGGTGGACCTCACGTTGGGAGCTTTCTTT. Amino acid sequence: CSVVVDLTLGAFF.

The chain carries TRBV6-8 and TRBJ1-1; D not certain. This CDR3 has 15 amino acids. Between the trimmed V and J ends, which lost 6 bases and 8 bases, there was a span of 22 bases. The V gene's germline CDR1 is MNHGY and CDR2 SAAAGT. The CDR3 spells CASSEAPASTYEAFF. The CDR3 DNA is TGTGCCAGCAGCGAGGCCCCCGCCAGTACTTACGAAGCTTTCTTT.

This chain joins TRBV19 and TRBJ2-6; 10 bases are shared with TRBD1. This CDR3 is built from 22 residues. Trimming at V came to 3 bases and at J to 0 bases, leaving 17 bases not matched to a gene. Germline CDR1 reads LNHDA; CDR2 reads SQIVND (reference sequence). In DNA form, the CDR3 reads TGTGCCAGTAGTATTTTCCCGGGACAGGGGCCGAGACGCCCCTCTGGGGCCAACGTCCTGACTTTC. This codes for CASSIFPGQGPRRPSGANVLTF.

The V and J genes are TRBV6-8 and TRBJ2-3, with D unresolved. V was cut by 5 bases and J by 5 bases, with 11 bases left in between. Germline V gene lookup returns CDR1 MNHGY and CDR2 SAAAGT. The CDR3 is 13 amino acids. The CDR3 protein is CASSLASEDTQYF. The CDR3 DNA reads TGTGCCAGCAGTCTCGCCAGTGAAGATACGCAGTATTTT.

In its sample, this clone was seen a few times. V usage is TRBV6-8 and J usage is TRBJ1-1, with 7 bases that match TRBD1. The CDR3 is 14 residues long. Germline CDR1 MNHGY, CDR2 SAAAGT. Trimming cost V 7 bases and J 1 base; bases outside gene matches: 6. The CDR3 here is CASTRDRRNTEAFF. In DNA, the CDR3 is TGTGCCAGCACCCGGGACAGAAGGAACACTGAAGCTTTCTTT.

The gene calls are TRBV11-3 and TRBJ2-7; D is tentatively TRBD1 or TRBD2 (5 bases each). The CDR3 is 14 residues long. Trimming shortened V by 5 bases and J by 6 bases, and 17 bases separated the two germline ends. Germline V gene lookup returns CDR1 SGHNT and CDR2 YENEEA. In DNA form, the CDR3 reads TGTGCCAGCAGCGTTCAGAGGGCCCAGGGCGAGCAGTACTTC. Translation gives CASSVQRAQGEQYF.

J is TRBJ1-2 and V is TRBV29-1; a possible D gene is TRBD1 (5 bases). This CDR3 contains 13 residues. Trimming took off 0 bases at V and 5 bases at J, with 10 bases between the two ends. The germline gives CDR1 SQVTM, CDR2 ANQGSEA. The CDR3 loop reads CSVEDGGLYGYTF. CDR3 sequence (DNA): TGCAGCGTTGAAGACGGGGGATTATATGGCTACACCTTC.

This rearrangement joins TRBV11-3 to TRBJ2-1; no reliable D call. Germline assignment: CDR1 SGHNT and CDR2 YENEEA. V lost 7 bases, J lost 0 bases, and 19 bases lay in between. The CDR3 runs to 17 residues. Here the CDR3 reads CASNPRSSISSYNEQFF. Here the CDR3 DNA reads TGTGCCAGCAACCCTCGGTCCTCAATAAGCTCCTACAATGAGCAGTTCTTC.

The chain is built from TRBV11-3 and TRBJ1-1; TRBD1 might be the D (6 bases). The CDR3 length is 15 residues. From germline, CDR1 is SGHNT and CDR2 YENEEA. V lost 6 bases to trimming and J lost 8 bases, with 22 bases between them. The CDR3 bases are TGTGCCAGCAGATTGACGTTGTTGGCTCAGGGGGAAGCTTTCTTT. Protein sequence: CASRLTLLAQGEAFF.

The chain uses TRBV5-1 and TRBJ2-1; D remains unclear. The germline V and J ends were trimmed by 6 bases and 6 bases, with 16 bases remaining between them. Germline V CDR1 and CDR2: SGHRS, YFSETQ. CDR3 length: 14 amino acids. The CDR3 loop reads CASTTRGPGNEQFF. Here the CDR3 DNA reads TGCGCCAGCACCACCCGCGGCCCAGGCAATGAGCAGTTCTTC.

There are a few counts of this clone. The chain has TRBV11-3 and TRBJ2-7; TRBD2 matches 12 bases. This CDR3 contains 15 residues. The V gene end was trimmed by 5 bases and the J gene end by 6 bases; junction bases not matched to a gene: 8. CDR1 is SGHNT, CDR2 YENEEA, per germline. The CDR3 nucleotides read TGTGCCAGCAGCCCAAGACTAGCGGGAGCCCGCGAGCAGTACTTC. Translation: CASSPRLAGAREQYF.

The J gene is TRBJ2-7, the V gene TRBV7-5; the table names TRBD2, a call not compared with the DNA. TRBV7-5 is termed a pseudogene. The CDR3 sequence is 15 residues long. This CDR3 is CASSLGGSTTYEQYF. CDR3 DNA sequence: TGTGCCAGCAGCCTGGGGGGGTCGACTACCTACGAGCAGTACTTC.

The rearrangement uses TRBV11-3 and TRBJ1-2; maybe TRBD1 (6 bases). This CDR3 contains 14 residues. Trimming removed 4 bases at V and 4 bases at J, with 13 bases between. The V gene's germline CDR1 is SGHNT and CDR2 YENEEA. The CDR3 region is CASSYSGDFYGYTF. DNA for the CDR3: TGTGCCAGCAGCTATTCAGGGGATTTCTATGGCTACACCTTC.

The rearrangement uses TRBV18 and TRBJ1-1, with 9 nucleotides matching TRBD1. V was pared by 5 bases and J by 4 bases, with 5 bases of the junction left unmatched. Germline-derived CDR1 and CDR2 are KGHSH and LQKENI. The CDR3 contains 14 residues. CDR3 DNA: TGTGCCAGCTCAGAGACAGGGGGATCCACTGAAGCTTTCTTT. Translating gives CASSETGGSTEAFF.

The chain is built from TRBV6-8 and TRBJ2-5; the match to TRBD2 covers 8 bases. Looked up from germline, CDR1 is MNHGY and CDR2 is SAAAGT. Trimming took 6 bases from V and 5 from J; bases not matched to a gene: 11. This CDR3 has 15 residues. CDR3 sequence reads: CASSTGGLLAETQYF. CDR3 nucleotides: TGTGCCAGCAGCACGGGGGGGCTACTTGCGGAGACCCAGTACTTC.

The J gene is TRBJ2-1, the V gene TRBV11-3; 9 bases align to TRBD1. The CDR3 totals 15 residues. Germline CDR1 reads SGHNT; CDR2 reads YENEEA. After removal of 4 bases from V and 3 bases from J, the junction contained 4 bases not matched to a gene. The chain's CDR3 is CASSWGTGLYNEQFF. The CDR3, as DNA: TGTGCCAGCAGCTGGGGGACAGGGCTCTACAATGAGCAGTTCTTC.

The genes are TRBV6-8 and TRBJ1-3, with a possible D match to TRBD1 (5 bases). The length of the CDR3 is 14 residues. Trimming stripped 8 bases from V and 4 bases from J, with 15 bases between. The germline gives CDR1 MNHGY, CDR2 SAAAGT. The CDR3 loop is CASRRGVKGNTIYF. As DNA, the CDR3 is TGTGCCAGCCGGAGGGGAGTAAAAGGAAACACCATATATTTT.

Here the CDR3 DNA reads TGTGCCAGCAGTTACTCTGTTCGCGGGGGATTCTCCTACGAGCAGTACTTC. It encodes CASSYSVRGGFSYEQYF. V is TRBV6-8 and J is TRBJ2-7; 7 nucleotides align to TRBD2. The CDR3 is 17 amino acids. Germline V gives CDR1 MNHGY, CDR2 SAAAGT. V was pared by 0 bases and J by 0 bases, with 8 bases of the junction left unmatched.

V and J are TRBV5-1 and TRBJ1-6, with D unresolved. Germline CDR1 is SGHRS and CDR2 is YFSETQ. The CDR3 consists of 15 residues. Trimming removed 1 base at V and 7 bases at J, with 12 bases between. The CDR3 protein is CASSLNREKNSPLHF. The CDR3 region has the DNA TGCGCCAGCAGCTTGAACCGGGAGAAAAATTCACCCCTCCACTTT.